The T cell receptor (beta chain) described here comes from a study of identical twins. Study results and limitations: Whereas memory repertoires showed no such difference, abundant cord blood beta clonotypes carried fewer insertions. Models predicted too little out-of-frame TCR alpha sharing in monozygotic twins.

V shed 5 bases and J shed 2 bases, with 12 bases lying between them. The CDR3 extends over 14 amino acids. This clonotype was detected ten times or more. Its antigen is unidentified. TCRdb re-analysed the 5' RACE reads in MiXCR, keeping a single row per CDR3 protein. This table holds about 530,000 distinct CDR3 sequences, about 16% found once. This same sample was also taken into another study, of yellow fever vaccine responses in identical twins. That study reports: Convergence reportedly seemed to mark part of the twins' vaccine T cell response, with personalization marking the rest.

The TCR originated in a woman aged 18-29 years in good health. Sequenced sample: CD4+ T cells sorted from blood. The V and J genes are TRBV12-3 or TRBV12-4 and TRBJ1-2; no firm D call. CDR3 in amino acids: CASSPNGGNYGYTF. In DNA, the CDR3 is TGTGCCAGCAGTCCGAATGGCGGAAACTATGGCTACACCTTC.